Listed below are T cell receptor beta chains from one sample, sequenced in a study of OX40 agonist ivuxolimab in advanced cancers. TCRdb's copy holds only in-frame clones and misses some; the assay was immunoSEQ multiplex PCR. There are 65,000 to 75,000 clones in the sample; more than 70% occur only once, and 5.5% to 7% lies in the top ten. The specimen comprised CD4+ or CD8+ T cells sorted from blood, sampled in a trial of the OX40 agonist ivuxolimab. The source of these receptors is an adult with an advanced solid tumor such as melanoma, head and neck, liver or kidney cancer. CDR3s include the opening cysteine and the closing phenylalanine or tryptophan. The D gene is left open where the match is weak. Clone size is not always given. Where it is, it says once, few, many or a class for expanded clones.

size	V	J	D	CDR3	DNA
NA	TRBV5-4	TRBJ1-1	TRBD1	CASSFSQGAEAFF	TGTGCCAGCAGCTTTTCGCAGGGGGCTGAAGCTTTCTTT
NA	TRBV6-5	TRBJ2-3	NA	CASSLIREDTQYF	TGTGCCAGCAGTTTAATAAGGGAGGATACGCAGTATTTT
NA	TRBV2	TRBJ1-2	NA	CASTFGSYTF	TGTGCCAGCACCTTCGGAAGCTACACCTTC
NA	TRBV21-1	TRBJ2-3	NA	CASSKAGQGKGTDTQYF	TGTGCCAGCAGCAAAGCTGGACAGGGGAAGGGCACAGATACGCAGTATTTT
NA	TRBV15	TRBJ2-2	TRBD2	CATQLAGVNTGELFF	TGTGCCACCCAGCTGGCGGGAGTCAACACCGGGGAGCTGTTTTTT
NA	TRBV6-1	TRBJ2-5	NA	CASSRQSQETQYF	TGTGCCAGCAGTAGGCAGAGCCAAGAGACCCAGTACTTC
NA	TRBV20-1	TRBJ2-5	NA	CRAWETQYF	TGCCGCGCTTGGGAGACCCAGTACTTC
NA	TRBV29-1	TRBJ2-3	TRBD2	CSCGGGTDTQYF	TGCAGCTGTGGGGGGGGCACAGATACGCAGTATTTT
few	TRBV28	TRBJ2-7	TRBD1	CASSSRTGTAYEQYF	TGTGCCAGCAGTTCCCGGACAGGGACCGCTTACGAGCAGTACTTC
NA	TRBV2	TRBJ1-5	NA	CASSEIATGNQPQHF	TGTGCCAGCAGTGAGATCGCGACAGGCAATCAGCCCCAGCATTTT
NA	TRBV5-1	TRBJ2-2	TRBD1	CASSLALDRVNTGELFF	TGCGCCAGCAGCTTGGCCCTAGACAGGGTGAACACCGGGGAGCTGTTTTTT
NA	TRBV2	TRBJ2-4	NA	CASTDQGGSDIQYF	TGTGCCAGTACCGACCAGGGAGGTAGTGACATTCAGTACTTC
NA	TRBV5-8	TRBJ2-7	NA	CASSRDFSSYEQYF	TGTGCCAGCAGCCGGGACTTCAGCTCCTACGAGCAGTACTTC
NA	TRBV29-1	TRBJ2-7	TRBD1	CSVAGTGKGSYEQYF	TGCAGCGTTGCCGGGACAGGGAAGGGCTCCTACGAGCAGTACTTC
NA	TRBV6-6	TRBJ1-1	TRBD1	CASRGQGATEAFF	TGTGCCAGCAGAGGACAGGGGGCCACTGAAGCTTTCTTT
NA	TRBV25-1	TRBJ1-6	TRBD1	CASSVNRGHYNSPLHF	TGTGCCAGCAGTGTTAACAGGGGCCATTATAATTCACCCCTCCACTTT
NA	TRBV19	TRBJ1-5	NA	CASSIDHEVRPQHF	TGTGCCAGTAGTATAGATCATGAGGTACGGCCCCAGCATTTT
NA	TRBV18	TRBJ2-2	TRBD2	CASSPGLAGGPLGTGELFF	TGTGCCAGCTCACCGGGACTAGCGGGAGGGCCTCTTGGCACCGGGGAGCTGTTTTTT
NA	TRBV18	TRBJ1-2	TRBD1	CASSPQGQRPVSGYTF	TGTGCCAGCTCACCACAGGGACAGAGGCCGGTGAGCGGCTACACCTTC
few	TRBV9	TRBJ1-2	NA	CASTPRGGIYGYTF	TGTGCCAGCACCCCAAGAGGAGGGATCTATGGCTACACCTTC
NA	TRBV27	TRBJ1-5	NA	CASSSFWGESQPQHF	TGTGCCAGCAGTTCATTTTGGGGGGAGAGTCAGCCCCAGCATTTT
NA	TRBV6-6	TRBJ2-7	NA	CASSYSNGKEQYF	TGTGCCAGCAGTTACTCGAACGGGAAAGAGCAGTACTTC
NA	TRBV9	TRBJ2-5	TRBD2	CASSVGGSGGFFGEQYF	TGTGCCAGCAGCGTAGGTGGTAGCGGGGGGTTCTTCGGTGAGCAGTACTTC
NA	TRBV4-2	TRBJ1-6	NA	CASSPSNFDSYNSPLHF	TGTGCCAGCAGCCCTTCCAATTTTGACTCCTATAATTCACCCCTCCACTTT
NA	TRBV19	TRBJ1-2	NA	CASSIWDTLNYGYTF	TGTGCCAGTAGTATATGGGACACCCTAAACTATGGCTACACCTTC
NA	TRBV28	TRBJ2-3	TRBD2	CASSLRTSGGTQDTQYF	TGTGCCAGCAGTTTGAGGACTAGCGGGGGGACACAGGATACGCAGTATTTT
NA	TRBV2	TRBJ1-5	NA	CASSDWQGNQPQHF	TGTGCCAGCAGTGATTGGCAGGGCAATCAGCCCCAGCATTTT
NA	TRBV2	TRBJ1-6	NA	CASSEWAGVRSPLHF	TGTGCCAGCAGTGAATGGGCAGGGGTACGTTCACCCCTCCACTTT
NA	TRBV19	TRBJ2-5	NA	CASSIGGSETQYF	TGTGCCAGTAGTATCGGGGGTTCGGAGACCCAGTACTTC